These 22 T cell receptor beta chains originate from one sample sequenced in a study of CD8 T cells in Susac syndrome (dated by TCRdb to between 2018 and 2021). Libraries were made using the immunoSEQ multiplex PCR assay. RNA was extracted using the RNeasy kit, and about 0.45 to 1 microgram was reverse transcribed with random hexamers. The raw public data were reprocessed by TCRdb itself: fastp quality trimming at Q25, MiXCR clonotype calling, in-frame beta chains only. Every entry covers one CDR3 protein and lists the most common genes and DNA from its rows. Within this sample are about 150,000 distinct CDR3 sequences, with around 95% of them counted one time only. The ten largest clonotypes hold about 0.17% of the sample. The sequenced sample was CD4+ T cells from PBMCs. The receptors shown here come from a human donor with Susac syndrome.

This clonotype was counted once. The gene calls are TRBV5-1 and TRBJ2-1, with TRBD2 matching over 13 bases. The germline V gene has CDR1 SGHRS and CDR2 YFSETQ. This CDR3 has 16 amino acids. Trimming removed 5 bases from V and 9 bases from J; junction bases left unmatched: 11. Written as DNA, the CDR3 is TGCGCCAGCAGGGCGGCCGGGACTAGCGGGGCAGGTGAGCAGTTCTTC. This gives the protein CASRAAGTSGAGEQFF.

This chain's CDR3 is CSARDYTGRSSYNEQFF. The DNA for the CDR3 is TGCAGTGCTAGAGATTACACAGGAAGAAGCTCCTACAATGAGCAGTTCTTC. The chain has TRBV20-1 and TRBJ2-1; D is possibly TRBD1 (5 bases). V was cut by 0 bases and J by 0 bases, with 15 bases left in between. The CDR3 has 17 residues. From germline, CDR1 is DFQATT and CDR2 SNEGSKA (reference sequence).

The chain is built from TRBV2 and TRBJ2-7; TRBD2 might be the D (5 bases). Germline CDR1 and CDR2: SNHLY and FYNNEI. The V end was cut by 3 bases, the J end by 6 bases, with 12 bases between. The CDR3 is 13 residues long. CDR3: CASSESGSGEQYF. The CDR3 nucleotides read TGTGCCAGCAGTGAGAGCGGCTCCGGCGAGCAGTACTTC.

The J gene is TRBJ1-2, the V gene TRBV4-1; tentatively, D is TRBD1 (5 bases). The CDR3 spans 16 residues. CDR1 is MGHRA, CDR2 YSYEKL, per germline. Trimming took 0 bases from V and 5 from J, leaving 16 bases between them. CDR3 coding DNA: TGCGCCAGCAGCCAAGAACTGGCAGGGCGACAGTATGGCTACACCTTC. It yields the protein CASSQELAGRQYGYTF.

J is TRBJ1-2 and V is TRBV5-6; TRBD1 might be the D (6 bases). CDR3 length: 13 residues. Germline CDR1 reads SGHDT; CDR2 reads YYEEEE. V was clipped by 0 bases and J by 6 bases, with 9 bases between them. The CDR3 loop is CASSLVGGHGYTF. In DNA form, the CDR3 reads TGTGCCAGCAGCTTGGTAGGGGGGCATGGCTACACCTTC. Combining the CDR3 with reference TRBV5-6 and TRBJ1-2 gives the whole variable domain DAGVTQSPTHLIKTRGQQVTLRCSPKSGHDTVSWYQQALGQGPQFIFQYYEEEERQRGNFPDRFSGHQFPNYSSELNVNALLLGDSALYLCASSLVGGHGYTFGSGTRLTVV.

The genes are TRBV20-1 and TRBJ2-5; TRBD1 matches at 8 bases. This CDR3 comprises 14 residues. Germline V gives CDR1 DFQATT, CDR2 SNEGSKA (reference sequence). V lost 4 bases and J lost 1; bases outside the gene matches: 5. In nucleotides, the CDR3 is TGCAGTGCTAAACTCACAGGGGGCCAAGAGACCCAGTACTTC. This codes for CSAKLTGGQETQYF.

This chain connects TRBV19 to TRBJ2-3, with D possibly being TRBD1 (6 bases). V lost 5 bases, J lost 1 base, and 10 bases lay in between. The V gene's germline CDR1 is LNHDA and CDR2 SQIVND (reference sequence). The CDR3 is 14 residues long. The CDR3, as DNA: TGTGCCAGTAGTCCCCACAGGGGCACAGATACGCAGTATTTT. It encodes CASSPHRGTDTQYF.

This chain links TRBV5-4 with TRBJ2-7, with TRBD2 matching over 13 bases. V gave up 4 bases and J gave up 6 bases; unmatched junction bases: 10. There are 16 residues in the CDR3. In germline, CDR1 is SGHNT, CDR2 YYREEE (reference sequence). The CDR3 DNA sequence: TGTGCCAGCAGCCCGGAACTAGCGGGGGGGCAAGGCGAGCAGTACTTC. As protein: CASSPELAGGQGEQYF.

CDR3 amino acids: CASSQDDRGRWNTF. The CDR3 nucleotides read TGCGCCAGCAGCCAAGATGACAGGGGGCGATGGAACACCTTC. This chain connects TRBV4-1 to TRBJ1-2, with 10 bases identical to TRBD1. Germline V gene data show CDR1 as MGHRA and CDR2 as YSYEKL. CDR3 length: 14 amino acids. V gave up 0 bases and J gave up 12 bases; unmatched junction bases: 7.

This chain joins TRBV18 and TRBJ2-5; 8 bases are a match to TRBD1. Germline V CDR1 and CDR2: KGHSH, LQKENI. The CDR3 loop spans 16 amino acids. After removal of 3 bases from V and 5 bases from J, the junction contained 11 bases not matched to a gene. The CDR3 spells CASSPAGTGPLETQYF. CDR3 sequence (DNA): TGTGCCAGCTCACCGGCGGGGACAGGACCCCTTGAGACCCAGTACTTC.

The chain joins TRBV29-1 to TRBJ2-1; D might be TRBD2 (5 bases). This CDR3 has 12 residues. The ends were cut back, 3 bases at V and 7 bases at J, with 10 bases in the middle. Germline lookup yields CDR1 SQVTM and CDR2 ANQGSEA. This chain's CDR3 is CSVDRGWNEQFF. The DNA for the CDR3 is TGCAGCGTTGATCGGGGTTGGAATGAGCAGTTCTTC.

The V gene is TRBV5-6, the J gene TRBJ1-1; D remains unclear. Germline V gene lookup returns CDR1 SGHDT and CDR2 YYEEEE. The CDR3 has 14 amino acids. V was cut by 2 bases and J by 3 bases, with 11 bases left in between. CDR3 in DNA: TGTGCCAGCAGCTTCTGGTCGTGGGACACTGAAGCTTTCTTT. Protein product: CASSFWSWDTEAFF.

The chain uses TRBV7-8 and TRBJ2-7, with a possible D match to TRBD1 (5 bases). The V gene's germline CDR1 is SGHVS and CDR2 FQNEAQ. Trimming removed 5 bases at V and 1 base at J, with 12 bases between. The CDR3 is 14 amino acids. The CDR3 loop reads CASSTTTESYEQYF. As DNA, the CDR3 is TGTGCCAGCAGCACAACGACAGAGTCCTACGAGCAGTACTTC.

The V gene is TRBV7-9, the J gene TRBJ2-1; TRBD2 is a possible D gene (7 bases). The CDR3 covers 16 residues. Germline-derived CDR1 and CDR2 are SEHNR and FQNEAQ (reference sequence). Trimming left V 3 bases short and J 2 bases short, with 14 bases between. The CDR3 loop is CASSLVRGAPYNEQFF. DNA of the CDR3: TGTGCCAGCAGCTTGGTCCGGGGGGCGCCCTACAATGAGCAGTTCTTC.

This chain joins TRBV29-1 and TRBJ2-5; tentatively, D is TRBD1 (5 bases). Germline CDR1 and CDR2: SQVTM and ANQGSEA. The CDR3 covers 12 residues. CDR3 in DNA: TGCTGCATACGCTACTCCCAGGGGACCCAGTACTTC. It specifies CCIRYSQGTQYF.

This chain joins TRBV11-2 and TRBJ2-2; D gene ambiguous. The germline V gene has CDR1 SGHAT and CDR2 FQNNGV. The germline V and J ends were trimmed by 5 bases and 4 bases, with 11 bases remaining between them. The CDR3 is made up of 14 amino acids. CDR3 protein: CASSPLSGTGELFF. Written as DNA, the CDR3 is TGTGCCAGCAGCCCACTATCTGGCACCGGGGAGCTGTTTTTT.

This clonotype has only one observation. This sequence joins TRBV18 and TRBJ1-2, with D perhaps matching TRBD1 (6 bases). This CDR3 is built from 13 residues. Trimming stripped 2 bases from V and 5 bases from J, with 9 bases between. CDR1 is KGHSH and CDR2 is LQKENI in the germline V gene. DNA of the CDR3: TGTGCCAGCTCACCAGGGGACATATATGGCTACACCTTC. It translates to CASSPGDIYGYTF.

J is TRBJ2-5 and V is TRBV25-1; D is ambiguous. From germline, CDR1 is MGHDK and CDR2 SYGVNS. V was shortened by 3 bases and J by 0 bases, with 8 bases between the two germline ends. CDR3 length: 14 amino acids. Written as DNA, the CDR3 is TGTGCCAGCAGTGAGGAAGCCTACCAAGAGACCCAGTACTTC. Its protein is CASSEEAYQETQYF. Using reference TRBV25-1 and TRBJ2-5 for the parts outside the CDR3, the full variable domain is EADIYQTPRYLVIGTGKKITLECSQTMGHDKMYWYQQDPGMELHLIHYSYGVNSTEKGDLSSESTVSRIRTEHFPLTLESARPSHTSQYLCASSEEAYQETQYFGPGTRLLVL.

In nucleotides, the CDR3 is TGCGCCAGCAGCCCTATGGGTGGGGGGGCGAACACTGAAGCTTTCTTT. Translation: CASSPMGGGANTEAFF. The rearrangement uses TRBV4-1 and TRBJ1-1; maybe TRBD1 (6 bases). CDR1 is MGHRA, CDR2 YSYEKL, per germline. The CDR3 is made up of 16 amino acids. V lost 4 bases and J 1 base, leaving 16 bases between the germline ends.

The gene calls are TRBV5-4 and TRBJ1-2; D is ambiguous. Trimming left V 4 bases short and J 3 bases short, with 10 bases between. The germline V gene encodes CDR1 SGHNT and CDR2 YYREEE (reference sequence). CDR3 length equals 13 residues. CDR3 bases: TGTGCCAGCAGCACCGACAACTACTATGGCTACACCTTC. Encoded protein: CASSTDNYYGYTF.

The chain links TRBV10-3 to TRBJ1-6; maybe TRBD1 (5 bases). Germline CDR1 and CDR2: ENHRY and SYGVKD. V was shortened by 7 bases and J by 9 bases, with 13 bases between the two germline ends. This CDR3 is built from 13 residues. For the CDR3, the DNA is TGTGCCATCACCAAGGAGCAGGGTTCACCCCTCCACTTT. Amino acid sequence: CAITKEQGSPLHF.

The chain uses TRBV12-3 or TRBV12-4 and TRBJ2-3; D perhaps matches TRBD2 (6 bases). Trimming took off 5 bases at V and 1 base at J, with 13 bases between the two ends. The CDR3 sequence is 15 residues long. This CDR3 is CASSGDLGGTDTQYF. The CDR3 DNA reads TGTGCCAGCAGTGGGGACTTGGGGGGCACAGATACGCAGTATTTT.